Following are 3 T cell receptor beta chains from one sample sequenced in a study of regulatory T cells in long-lasting Graves disease. Time point denoted: newly diagnosed GD, antithyroid drugs for less than 3 months. The TCR library was prepared using RNA isolated from PBMCs. The authors built TCR beta libraries using iRepertoire HTBI primers and Arm-PCR of CDR3 regions. TCRdb recomputed calls from the multiplex PCR reads with MiXCR, one row per CDR3 protein. The data show roughly 610,000 distinct CDR3 sequences, about 16% seen once. These data were also reused for a study on T cells in Graves' hyperthyroidism and ophthalmopathy.

This sample comprised peripheral blood mononuclear cells (PBMCs), obtained at new diagnosis, from a patient treated with antithyroid drugs. The receptors were sampled from a man in his late teens or twenties with Graves disease.

DNA for the CDR3: TGTGCCAGCAGCTCTAGGGCGGGAGGACGGGAGACCCAGTACTTC. Protein sequence: CASSSRAGGRETQYF. The chain has TRBV5-4 and TRBJ2-5; 8 positions agree with TRBD2. In germline, CDR1 is SGHNT, CDR2 YYREEE (reference sequence). CDR3 length: 15 residues. J gave up 5 bases and V 3 bases, and 9 bases lay outside the gene matches.

In its sample, this clonotype was seen a few times. The chain is built from TRBV19 and TRBJ2-7, with 7 positions matching TRBD1. The CDR3 totals 13 residues. CDR1 is LNHDA, CDR2 SQIVND, per germline (reference sequence). V dropped 2 bases and J dropped 6; count of bases not matched to a gene: 4. The CDR3: CASSIRGRGEQYF. CDR3 DNA: TGTGCCAGTAGTATAAGGGGGCGCGGCGAGCAGTACTTC.

This clonotype was recorded a few times. The chain links TRBV4-2 to TRBJ1-2; D is undetermined. Trimming stripped 0 bases from V and 5 bases from J, with 10 bases between. Per the germline V gene, CDR1 is LGHNA and CDR2 is YNFKEQ. CDR3 length: 14 amino acids. The DNA of the CDR3 is TGTGCCAGCAGCCAAGACCGGCAGTCTTATGGCTACACCTTC. It yields the protein CASSQDRQSYGYTF.